Following are 28 T cell receptor beta chains from one sample sequenced in a study of blood T cells in healthy people across ages. It was with a sample-barcoded 5' primer and a J-beta primer mix that a second PCR of roughly 7 to 12 cycles was run. One entry per CDR3 protein results from TCRdb running MiXCR on the 5' RACE reads. This table holds about 670,000 distinct CDR3 sequences, around 50% found once. Sequencing was performed on blood. Every receptor here comes from an elderly woman in good health.

The chain recombines TRBV25-1 with TRBJ2-3; 10 bases are a match to TRBD2. From germline, CDR1 is MGHDK and CDR2 SYGVNS. The V and J ends lost 5 bases and 0 bases, in that order; junction bases with no gene match: 8. CDR3 length: 17 residues. CDR3 loop: CASSPVGLAASTDTQYF. Written as DNA, the CDR3 is TGTGCCAGCAGTCCGGTCGGACTAGCGGCTAGCACAGATACGCAGTATTTT.

The genes are TRBV5-1 and TRBJ2-7, with D perhaps TRBD1 (5 bases). The CDR3 sequence is 17 residues long. The germline V gene has CDR1 SGHRS and CDR2 YFSETQ. The ends were cut back, 0 bases at V and 7 bases at J, with 23 bases in the middle. Here the CDR3 reads CASSLGSSRQGFLEQYF. In DNA, the CDR3 is TGCGCCAGCAGCTTGGGTTCTTCTCGGCAGGGTTTCTTAGAGCAGTACTTC. The variable domain in full, with the rest retrieved from reference TRBV5-1 and TRBJ2-7, is KAGVTQTPRYLIKTRGQQVTLSCSPISGHRSVSWYQQTPGQGLQFLFEYFSETQRNKGNFPGRFSGRQFSNSRSEMNVSTLELGDSALYLCASSLGSSRQGFLEQYFGPGTRLTVT.

Concerning this clonotype itself: Since the CDR3 does not end with the conserved phenylalanine or tryptophan, this likely comes from a read error. The DNA is left out, because the CDR3 cannot be placed on it with certainty; the CDR3 is given as TCRdb lists it. The gene calls are TRBV6-5 and TRBJ2-5; whether TRBD1, the table's D call, matches the DNA was not checked. Per the germline V gene, CDR1 is MNHEY and CDR2 is SVGAGI. The CDR3 comprises 12 residues, both ends counted. CDR3 sequence reads: CASEDSKETRYV.

The rearrangement joins TRBV28 to TRBJ2-7, with D possibly TRBD2 on 5 matching bases. V was clipped by 10 bases and J by 1 base, with 11 bases between them. From germline, CDR1 is MDHEN and CDR2 SYDVKM. The CDR3 is 12 amino acids. CDR3 coding DNA: TGTGCCACCCAAGGAGGATCCTACGAGCAGTACTTC. It encodes CATQGGSYEQYF.

The chain has TRBV20-1 and TRBJ2-2; D unclear. CDR1 and CDR2 from the germline V gene are DFQATT and SNEGSKA (reference sequence). The V end lost 2 bases, the J end lost 1 base, and 11 bases lay between the germline ends. The CDR3 is made up of 15 amino acids. The CDR3 DNA reads as TGCAGTGCTAGACCCCCCCACTTGAACACCGGGGAGCTGTTTTTT. This sequence encodes CSARPPHLNTGELFF.

The chain is built from TRBV2 and TRBJ2-3; D may match TRBD1 or TRBD2 (5 bases each). Germline-derived CDR1 and CDR2 are SNHLY and FYNNEI. This CDR3 comprises 12 residues. Trimming pared 7 bases from V and 3 bases from J, leaving 8 bases between. CDR3 in DNA: TGTGCCAGCACCGGGACGACAGATACGCAGTATTTT. This codes for CASTGTTDTQYF.

Concerning this clonotype itself: One end of the junction varies from germline; a read error may be responsible. V and J are TRBV6-2 or TRBV6-3 and TRBJ2-5, with TRBD1 identical over 7 bases. Looked up from germline, CDR1 is MNHEY and CDR2 is SVGEGT. The length of the CDR3 is 19 residues. The CDR3 loop reads CASSYPTQTGMGYQETRYF. The CDR3 DNA reads as TGTGCCAGCAGTTACCCAACCCAGACAGGGATGGGGTACCAAGAGACCCGGTACTTC.

This sequence joins TRBV12-3 or TRBV12-4 and TRBJ2-5, with TRBD2 matching 8 bases. CDR3 length: 16 residues. The ends lost 6 bases at V and 5 bases at J; junction bases unmatched: 14. The CDR3 sequence: CASSPRGLVKRETQYF. In nucleotides, the CDR3 is TGTGCCAGCAGCCCTCGGGGACTAGTGAAGCGGGAGACCCAGTACTTC.

This sequence joins TRBV7-2 and TRBJ2-1, with 13 bases lining up with TRBD2. Per germline, CDR1 SGHTA and CDR2 FQGNSA. The CDR3 sequence is 18 residues long. V shed 1 base and J 7 bases; nucleotides not matched to a gene: 10. Here the CDR3 reads CASSLESGLAGVRNEQFF. DNA of the CDR3: TGTGCCAGCAGCTTAGAGTCCGGACTAGCGGGAGTTAGGAATGAGCAGTTCTTC.

This clonotype appeared many times. The genes are TRBV12-3 or TRBV12-4 and TRBJ2-7; D is unclear. Trimming stripped 6 bases from V and 6 bases from J, with 9 bases between. The CDR3 contains 11 residues. CDR3 sequence: CASREYREQYF. The CDR3 coding sequence is TGTGCCAGCAGAGAATACCGCGAGCAGTACTTC.

This clonotype appeared many times. This chain connects TRBV28 to TRBJ2-1; no clear D gene. Germline assignment: CDR1 MDHEN and CDR2 SYDVKM. The V gene lost 9 bases and the J gene lost 6 bases, with 15 bases spanning the gap. There are 13 residues in the CDR3. CDR3: CASQGAPRNEQFF. The CDR3 nucleotides read TGTGCCAGTCAAGGAGCTCCCCGCAATGAGCAGTTCTTC.

This clonotype turned up a few times. This could be a read error, since a much larger clone is one nucleotide away. V usage is TRBV10-2 and J usage is TRBJ2-5; D may correspond to TRBD1 or TRBD2 (5 bases each). This CDR3 region has 16 residues. Germline loops: CDR1 WSHSY, CDR2 SAAADI. Trimming stripped 0 bases from V and 11 bases from J, with 22 bases between. In nucleotides, the CDR3 is TGCGCCAGCAGTGAGTCGACTGGTGGGGGTAGCAGGGAGCAGTACTTC. This encodes CASSESTGGGSREQYF.

This chain links TRBV27 with TRBJ1-5, with a tentative D call TRBD1 (5 bases). The V end lost 0 bases, the J end lost 7 bases, and 13 bases lay between the germline ends. This CDR3 comprises 15 residues. CDR1 MNHEY and CDR2 SMNVEV come from the germline V gene (reference sequence). As DNA, the CDR3 is TGTGCCAGCAGTTTATCTGGGGGTCGTGGCCAGCCCCAGCATTTT. Translating it yields CASSLSGGRGQPQHF.

This clonotype was counted between two and nine times. The chain is built from TRBV28 and TRBJ2-7; a weak D match, TRBD1 (5 bases). This CDR3 spans 14 amino acids. The V and J ends lost 5 bases and 5 bases respectively, with 16 bases between them. Germline V CDR1 and CDR2: MDHEN, SYDVKM. The CDR3 nucleotides are TGTGCCAGCAGTGTTCCCAGGGATCACCACGAGCAGTACTTC. Translation: CASSVPRDHHEQYF.

On this clonotype: A much bigger clone sits one base away, suggesting this may be a read error. The rearrangement uses TRBV10-3 and TRBJ2-5; D remains ambiguous. Looked up from germline, CDR1 is ENHRY and CDR2 is SYGVKD. This CDR3 region has 12 residues. Trimming removed 6 bases at V and 11 bases at J, with 16 bases between. CDR3 residues: CAISLERNEQYF. For the CDR3, the DNA is TGTGCCATCAGCCTAGAACGCAATGAGCAGTACTTC.

The CDR3 nucleotides are TGTGCCAGCAGCTCAATGATAGACACCGGGGAGCTGTTTTTT. This sequence encodes CASSSMIDTGELFF. The chain links TRBV7-9 to TRBJ2-2; D ambiguous. The V end was cut by 4 bases, the J end by 3 bases, with 9 bases between. The CDR3 has 14 amino acids. Germline-derived CDR1 and CDR2 are SEHNR and FQNEAQ (reference sequence).

In its sample, this clonotype was seen a few times. The chain couples TRBV7-2 to TRBJ2-2; 7 positions match TRBD1. CDR1 and CDR2 (germline): SGHTA, FQGNSA. CDR3 length equals 16 residues. Germline trimming cut 3 bases from V and 2 bases from J; bases unmatched to any gene: 6. CDR3 protein: CASSFPGQSNTGELFF. The CDR3 DNA sequence: TGTGCCAGCAGCTTTCCGGGACAGAGTAACACCGGGGAGCTGTTTTTT.

The V gene is TRBV5-1, the J gene TRBJ2-1, with 11 bases matching TRBD2. The CDR3 is 18 amino acids. Germline-derived CDR1 and CDR2 are SGHRS and YFSETQ. V was clipped by 3 bases and J by 2 bases; unmatched bases: 10. The CDR3 loop is CASSSPPPGLAAYNEQFF. CDR3 bases: TGCGCCAGCAGCTCCCCGCCTCCGGGACTAGCGGCCTACAATGAGCAGTTCTTC.

This clonotype has at least ten counts. V gene TRBV2 combines with J gene TRBJ2-1; 11 bases align to TRBD2. V lost 6 bases to trimming and J lost 10 bases; unmatched junction nucleotides: 14. The CDR3 extends over 16 amino acids. Germline V gives CDR1 SNHLY, CDR2 FYNNEI. CDR3 residues: CASRGVGLAGRMEQFF. CDR3 nucleotides: TGTGCCAGCAGGGGGGTTGGACTAGCGGGTAGGATGGAGCAGTTCTTC. The complete variable domain, with remaining parts taken from reference TRBV2 and TRBJ2-1, reads EPEVTQTPSHQVTQMGQEVILRCVPISNHLYFYWYRQILGQKVEFLVSFYNNEISEKSEIFDDQFSVERPDGSNFTLKIRSTKLEDSAMYFCASRGVGLAGRMEQFFGPGTRLTVL.

V and J are TRBV3-1 and TRBJ2-3, with 9 bases lining up with TRBD2. Germline trimming cut 4 bases from V and 3 bases from J; bases unmatched to any gene: 8. CDR1 and CDR2 (germline): LGHDT, YNNKEL (reference sequence). CDR3 length: 16 amino acids. The CDR3 here is CASSRSGRGGTDTQYF. The CDR3 DNA reads TGTGCCAGCAGCCGATCTGGGCGGGGGGGAACAGATACGCAGTATTTT.

This clonotype was counted a few times. The chain combines TRBV12-3 or TRBV12-4 with TRBJ2-3, with D maybe TRBD2 (5 bases). Deletions cut 3 bases from V and 4 bases from J, with 11 bases between. The CDR3 contains 14 residues. The DNA of the CDR3 is TGTGCCAGCAGTTTCACAGCGAGGGCAGATACGCAGTATTTT. Translating gives CASSFTARADTQYF.

Concerning this clonotype: It may be a read error: a sequence one base away is much more abundant. J is TRBJ2-3 and V is TRBV20-1; D is unresolved. CDR1 and CDR2 from the germline V gene are DFQATT and SNEGSKA (reference sequence). The CDR3 consists of 11 residues. CDR3 amino acids: CGASARDTQYF. DNA of the CDR3: TGCGGTGCTTCCGCCAGAGATACGCAGTATTTT.

Comments on this clonotype: It may be a read error: a sequence one base away is much more abundant. The chain links TRBV20-1 to TRBJ1-4; tentative D call: TRBD1 (5 bases). Germline V gene sequence: CDR1 DFQATT, CDR2 SNEGSKA (reference sequence). The length of the CDR3 is 13 residues. V dropped 4 bases and J dropped 8 bases, with 14 bases sitting between them. CDR3 amino acids: CSAIVGEEEKLFF. In DNA form, the CDR3 reads TGCAGTGCTATCGTAGGGGAGGAGGAAAAACTGTTTTTT.

Notes on this clonotype: A much larger clone differs from this one at a single base, so this may be a read error. The chain carries TRBV18 and TRBJ2-7, with D perhaps matching TRBD2 (6 bases). The CDR3 loop spans 15 amino acids. Germline assignment: CDR1 KGHSH and CDR2 LQKENI. The CDR3 region is CVSSPRDLSSYEQYF. The CDR3 DNA reads as TGTGTCAGCTCACCCCGGGACTTATCTTCCTACGAGCAGTACTTC.

As to this clonotype: Being one base from a much bigger clone, this may be a read error. The chain links TRBV12-3 or TRBV12-4 to TRBJ2-4, with D perhaps TRBD1 (5 bases). The J call could be wrong; TRBJ2-7 is a better fit for the DNA end. The CDR3 runs to 13 residues. This CDR3 is CAGSLGSGIEQYF. Written as DNA, the CDR3 is TGTGCCGGCAGTTTAGGGTCAGGGATCGAGCAGTACTTC.

The rearrangement joins TRBV18 to TRBJ1-2; D unresolved. Germline assignment: CDR1 KGHSH and CDR2 LQKENI. The CDR3 sequence is 14 residues long. The V and J ends lost 3 bases and 2 bases respectively, with 10 bases between them. The CDR3 DNA sequence: TGTGCCAGCTCACCCGAGGGTCTAAACTATGGCTACACCTTC. It encodes CASSPEGLNYGYTF.

This clonotype was seen ten or more times. The V and J genes are TRBV25-1 and TRBJ2-6, with unresolved D. V lost 2 bases and J lost 1, with 6 bases in between. CDR1 is MGHDK and CDR2 is SYGVNS in the germline V gene. The CDR3 sequence is 15 residues long. The CDR3 DNA reads TGTGCCAGCAGTGAAGGGCTTTCTGGGGCCAACGTCCTGACTTTC. Its translation: CASSEGLSGANVLTF.

The J gene is TRBJ1-1, the V gene TRBV27; no reliable D call. The V end lost 5 bases, the J end lost 4 bases, and 14 bases lay between the germline ends. The germline V gene has CDR1 MNHEY and CDR2 SMNVEV (reference sequence). The CDR3 has 14 residues. This CDR3 is CASSPTLGVTEAFF. The DNA of the CDR3 is TGTGCCAGCAGTCCCACGCTCGGGGTCACTGAAGCTTTCTTT.